This TCR beta chain was sequenced for a study of blood T cell repertoires in COVID-19. In the study overall: PBMCs, B-cell-depleted T cells, or T cells were the source of the cDNA or gDNA that made up the material.

Original methodology: Estimation of nucleated cell counts relied on the amplification of reference gene primers. The method was immunoSEQ multiplex PCR; TCRdb's version includes in-frame clones alone and lacks a portion of them. V and J calls and clone size are given by that table; D and trimming were obtained from the DNA. The repertoire includes under 100,000 clones, around four fifths of them detected once, and more than 15% sits in the top ten. Germline CDR1 is KGHDR and CDR2 is SFDVKD. The CDR3 has 15 residues. Trimming stripped 4 bases from V and 5 bases from J, with 13 bases between. The receptor's source is an elderly man with active or convalescent COVID-19. Sequenced material: peripheral blood. V is TRBV24-1 and J is TRBJ2-2, with a weak D call TRBD1 (6 bases). The CDR3 bases are TGTGCCACCAGTGACCCCAGGGGCAGGACCGGGGAGCTGTTTTTT. Its protein is CATSDPRGRTGELFF.